The rows below give T cell receptor beta chains drawn from one sample of a study of blood T cell repertoires in COVID-19. Generated by immunoSEQ multiplex PCR, the TCRdb table keeps only in-frame clones and is missing some. The sample shows roughly 45,000 clones, around 85% of them seen only once. Sequencing was done on a sample of peripheral blood. These receptor sequences come from a man in his fifties or sixties with active COVID-19. Both conserved end residues are part of each CDR3. D genes are given only for firm matches. Clone size is not always given. Where it is, it says once, few, many or a class for expanded clones.

j_call: TRBJ2-7
clone_size: -
v_call: TRBV7-9
d_call: -
cdr3_nt: TGTGCCAGCAGCTTCCCAGGGAAATCCTACGAGCAGTACTTC
cdr3_aa: CASSFPGKSYEQYF

j_call: TRBJ1-5
clone_size: -
v_call: TRBV6-5
d_call: -
cdr3_nt: TGTGCCTCGTCGGGGGGAAGGGGGGATCAGCCCCAGCATTTT
cdr3_aa: CASSGGRGDQPQHF

j_call: TRBJ1-1
clone_size: once
v_call: TRBV19
d_call: TRBD1
cdr3_nt: TGTGCCAGTAGTCACACCGGGACAGGGGGCACTGAAGCTTTCTTT
cdr3_aa: CASSHTGTGGTEAFF

j_call: TRBJ1-2
clone_size: -
v_call: TRBV10-3
d_call: -
cdr3_nt: TGTGCCATCAGTGAAAGCCTCGCTAACTATGGCTACACCTTC
cdr3_aa: CAISESLANYGYTF

j_call: TRBJ1-2
clone_size: -
v_call: TRBV19
d_call: TRBD1
cdr3_nt: TGTGCCAGTAGTATCCAGGGGGCGACTCTCTATGGCTACACCTTC
cdr3_aa: CASSIQGATLYGYTF

j_call: TRBJ2-1
clone_size: few
v_call: TRBV5-8
d_call: TRBD2
cdr3_nt: TGTGCCAGCAGCGGGGGTAGGGCGGGGGTCAATGAGCAGTTCTTC
cdr3_aa: CASSGGRAGVNEQFF

j_call: TRBJ2-1
clone_size: once
v_call: TRBV5-1
d_call: -
cdr3_nt: TGCGCCAGCAGCCCCCCGGAGGAAGAGCAGTTCTTC
cdr3_aa: CASSPPEEEQFF

j_call: TRBJ1-4
clone_size: -
v_call: TRBV6-5
d_call: -
cdr3_nt: TGTGCCAGCAGTTACCGGGGGGCCCCCGAAAAACTGTTTTTT
cdr3_aa: CASSYRGAPEKLFF

j_call: TRBJ1-6
clone_size: -
v_call: TRBV5-1
d_call: -
cdr3_nt: TGCGCCAGCAGCTTGGGGACAGAAGGTACACCCCTCCACTTT
cdr3_aa: CASSLGTEGTPLHF

j_call: TRBJ2-1
clone_size: -
v_call: TRBV12-3/TRBV12-4
d_call: -
cdr3_nt: TGTGCCAGCACCCCCGCGGCCTACAATGAGCAGTTCTTC
cdr3_aa: CASTPAAYNEQFF

j_call: TRBJ1-1
clone_size: -
v_call: TRBV2
d_call: TRBD1
cdr3_nt: TGTGCCAGCAGTGCTACCCGACAGGGGGCTAACACTGAAGCTTTCTTT
cdr3_aa: CASSATRQGANTEAFF

j_call: TRBJ2-5
clone_size: -
v_call: TRBV7-9
d_call: -
cdr3_nt: TGTGCCAGCAGCTTAGCGAGACTCGGATTAGGGAGCCAGTACTTC
cdr3_aa: CASSLARLGLGSQYF

j_call: TRBJ2-7
clone_size: -
v_call: TRBV28
d_call: -
cdr3_nt: TGTGCCAGCAGCCTCGTACAGGGTACCGGCTCCGAGCAGTACTTC
cdr3_aa: CASSLVQGTGSEQYF

j_call: TRBJ2-5
clone_size: -
v_call: TRBV3-1/TRBV3-2
d_call: TRBD1
cdr3_nt: TGTGCCAGCAGCCCGGGACAGACCCTCCAAGAGACCCAGTACTTC
cdr3_aa: CASSPGQTLQETQYF

j_call: TRBJ1-2
clone_size: -
v_call: TRBV18
d_call: -
cdr3_nt: TGTGCCAGCACCGCCTCCACAGGGCCTTATGGCTACACCTTC
cdr3_aa: CASTASTGPYGYTF

j_call: TRBJ1-2
clone_size: -
v_call: TRBV5-6
d_call: -
cdr3_nt: TGTGCCAGCAGCCCTCTTGGGGGGAACTATGGCTACACCTTC
cdr3_aa: CASSPLGGNYGYTF

j_call: TRBJ2-7
clone_size: -
v_call: TRBV5-4
d_call: TRBD1
cdr3_nt: TGTGCCAGCAGCTCCCCCGACAGGGGTAGCTACGAGCAGTACTTC
cdr3_aa: CASSSPDRGSYEQYF

j_call: TRBJ1-2
clone_size: -
v_call: TRBV19
d_call: TRBD1
cdr3_nt: TGTGCCAGTAGTCCCCAGGACAGGGGTAGGAGCTATGGCTACACCTTC
cdr3_aa: CASSPQDRGRSYGYTF

j_call: TRBJ2-7
clone_size: -
v_call: TRBV27
d_call: -
cdr3_nt: TGTGCCAGCAGTTGGGCAGCCGATGTGAAGGAGCAGTACTTC
cdr3_aa: CASSWAADVKEQYF

j_call: TRBJ2-1
clone_size: -
v_call: TRBV3-1/TRBV3-2
d_call: -
cdr3_nt: TGTGCCAGCAGCCCGAGCGGGACAGGCTCCTACAATGAGCAGTTCTTC
cdr3_aa: CASSPSGTGSYNEQFF

j_call: TRBJ2-1
clone_size: -
v_call: TRBV11-2
d_call: TRBD1
cdr3_nt: TGTGCCAGCAGCCAGACTGATGACAGGGGGCTCGGGGGGTTCTTC
cdr3_aa: CASSQTDDRGLGGFF

j_call: TRBJ1-1
clone_size: -
v_call: TRBV19
d_call: -
cdr3_nt: TGTGCCAGTAGTATAAAGGGGCCCGACACTGAAGCTTTCTTT
cdr3_aa: CASSIKGPDTEAFF